This record covers a single T cell receptor (beta chain). Its antigen remains unidentified. These data are taken from a study of OX40 agonist ivuxolimab in advanced cancers. Whole-study context: Two cutaneous melanoma patients and one hepatocellular carcinoma patient, three in all, had partial responses.

Per the germline V gene, CDR1 is MNHNY and CDR2 is SVGAGI (reference sequence). The ends lost 6 bases at V and 6 bases at J; junction bases unmatched: 4. The CDR3 extends over 12 amino acids. Repertoires were generated with immunoSEQ multiplex PCR, while TCRdb's copy carries only in-frame clones and drops some. This sample carries roughly 100,000 clones, more than 85% of them seen once, and the ten largest clones take around 3.3%. Study conclusions and caveats: At 0.1 to 3.0 mg/kg and by week 6, clonal expansion occurred in CD4+ and CD8+ blood T cells. Among the lowest peripheral clonal expansion occurred in 0.1-3.0 mg/kg partial responders.

V and J are TRBV6-6 and TRBJ1-2, with 7 bases aligning to TRBD1. This receptor was identified in an adult with an advanced solid tumor such as melanoma, head and neck, liver or kidney cancer. Sequences were derived from CD4+ or CD8+ T cells sorted from blood, sampled in a trial of the OX40 agonist ivuxolimab. The CDR3 DNA sequence: TGTGCCAGCAGCCCCAGGGGGGATGGCTACACCTTC. Its translation: CASSPRGDGYTF.